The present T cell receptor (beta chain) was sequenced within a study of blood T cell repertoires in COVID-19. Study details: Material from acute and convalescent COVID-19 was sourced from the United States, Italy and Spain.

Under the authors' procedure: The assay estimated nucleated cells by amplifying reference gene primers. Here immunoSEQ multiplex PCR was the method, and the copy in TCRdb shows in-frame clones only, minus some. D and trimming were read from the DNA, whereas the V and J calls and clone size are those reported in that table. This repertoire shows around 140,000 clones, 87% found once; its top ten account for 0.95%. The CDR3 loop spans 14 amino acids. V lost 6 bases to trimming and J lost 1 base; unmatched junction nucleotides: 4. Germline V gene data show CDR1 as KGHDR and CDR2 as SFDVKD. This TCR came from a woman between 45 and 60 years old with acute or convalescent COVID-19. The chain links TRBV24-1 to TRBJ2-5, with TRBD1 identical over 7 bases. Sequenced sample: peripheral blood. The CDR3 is CATSTRDSQETQYF. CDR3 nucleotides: TGTGCCACCAGTACCCGGGACAGCCAAGAGACCCAGTACTTC.